This is a list of T cell receptor beta chains from one sample in a study of T cell clones after liver transplantation. Repertoires were generated with immunoSEQ multiplex PCR, while TCRdb's copy carries only in-frame clones and drops some. In the table there are around 60,000 clones, 60% to 80% of which are singletons. Sequenced material: CD4+ T cells from blood, taken before liver transplant. The receptors stem from a human donor who received a liver transplant. The CDR3 runs from the conserved cysteine through the conserved F or W. A D gene is named only where the DNA matches it firmly. Rows may omit the clone size; those that give it use once, few, many or a size class.

J gene: TRBJ1-2; D gene: .; V gene: TRBV19; clone size: .; CDR3 DNA: TGTGCCAGTAGTTCCCAACCAGGGGCGCATGATGGCTACACCTTC; CDR3 protein: CASSSQPGAHDGYTF
J gene: TRBJ1-6; D gene: TRBD1; V gene: TRBV18; clone size: .; CDR3 DNA: TGTGCCAGCTTCTCGGACAGGGGTGCATCACCCCTCCACTTT; CDR3 protein: CASFSDRGASPLHF
J gene: TRBJ1-5; D gene: .; V gene: TRBV29-1; clone size: once; CDR3 DNA: TGCAGCGCCCGTGGGGGGGGCGATCAGCCCCAGCATTTT; CDR3 protein: CSARGGGDQPQHF
J gene: TRBJ1-2; D gene: TRBD1; V gene: TRBV30; clone size: .; CDR3 DNA: TGTGCCTGGACCCTAGACAGGGGAGGTGGCTACACCTTC; CDR3 protein: CAWTLDRGGGYTF
J gene: TRBJ1-2; D gene: TRBD1; V gene: TRBV10-3; clone size: .; CDR3 DNA: TGTGCCATCAGGGGGTCAGGGGGGTACGGCTACACCTTC; CDR3 protein: CAIRGSGGYGYTF
J gene: TRBJ2-3; D gene: .; V gene: TRBV6-1; clone size: once; CDR3 DNA: TGTGCCAGCAGCCCTACTAGGAGCACAGATACGCAGTATTTT; CDR3 protein: CASSPTRSTDTQYF
J gene: TRBJ1-5; D gene: .; V gene: TRBV2; clone size: .; CDR3 DNA: TGTGCCAGCAGTCACAGGGAGAATAGCAATCAGCCCCAGCATTTT; CDR3 protein: CASSHRENSNQPQHF
J gene: TRBJ2-6; D gene: .; V gene: TRBV6-6; clone size: .; CDR3 DNA: TGTGCCAGCACCTTCACAGCATCTGGGGCCAACGTCCTGACTTTC; CDR3 protein: CASTFTASGANVLTF
J gene: TRBJ2-2; D gene: TRBD1; V gene: TRBV5-1; clone size: .; CDR3 DNA: TGCGCCAGCAGCAGTTGGGGACAGGGGGACACCGGGGAGCTGTTTTTT; CDR3 protein: CASSSWGQGDTGELFF
J gene: TRBJ1-2; D gene: .; V gene: TRBV27; clone size: .; CDR3 DNA: TGTGCCAGCAGTTTCAGGGATCGGTATGGCTACACCTTC; CDR3 protein: CASSFRDRYGYTF
J gene: TRBJ1-3; D gene: .; V gene: TRBV2; clone size: .; CDR3 DNA: TGTGCCAGCAGCGCCGACTCCTTGGAAGGAAACACCATATATTTT; CDR3 protein: CASSADSLEGNTIYF
J gene: TRBJ2-7; D gene: TRBD2; V gene: TRBV2; clone size: .; CDR3 DNA: TGTGCCAGCAGTGAATGGGACTACTACGAGCAGTACTTC; CDR3 protein: CASSEWDYYEQYF
J gene: TRBJ1-6; D gene: TRBD1; V gene: TRBV6-1; clone size: .; CDR3 DNA: TGTGCCGGTGGGACAGACCCTAATTCACCCCTCCACTTT; CDR3 protein: CAGGTDPNSPLHF
J gene: TRBJ2-3; D gene: .; V gene: TRBV5-1; clone size: .; CDR3 DNA: TGCGCCAGCAGTCCCGGGACACTCTTAACAGATACGCAGTATTTT; CDR3 protein: CASSPGTLLTDTQYF
J gene: TRBJ1-6; D gene: .; V gene: TRBV5-5; clone size: .; CDR3 DNA: TGTGCCAGCAGCCCCTGGACCACTAGGGATTCACCCCTCCACTTT; CDR3 protein: CASSPWTTRDSPLHF
J gene: TRBJ1-6; D gene: TRBD1; V gene: TRBV9; clone size: many; CDR3 DNA: TGTGCCAGCAGCTCCCGGGACAGGGCCCTATCACCCCTCCACTTT; CDR3 protein: CASSSRDRALSPLHF
J gene: TRBJ2-1; D gene: .; V gene: TRBV29-1; clone size: many; CDR3 DNA: TGCAGCGTTGTCCCTCGGTCTGATGAGCAGTTCTTC; CDR3 protein: CSVVPRSDEQFF
J gene: TRBJ1-6; D gene: .; V gene: TRBV5-1; clone size: .; CDR3 DNA: TGCGCCAGCAGCTTGGATGGGGCCGATAATTCACCCCTCCACTTT; CDR3 protein: CASSLDGADNSPLHF
J gene: TRBJ1-3; D gene: .; V gene: TRBV11-2; clone size: .; CDR3 DNA: TGTGCCAGCAGCCCTAGAGAGTCGAGCTCTGGAAACACCATATATTTT; CDR3 protein: CASSPRESSSGNTIYF
J gene: TRBJ1-6; D gene: .; V gene: TRBV11-2; clone size: few; CDR3 DNA: TGTGCCAGCAGCTTACGGGTCAGGGATTCACCCCTCCACTTT; CDR3 protein: CASSLRVRDSPLHF
J gene: TRBJ2-1; D gene: TRBD1; V gene: TRBV7-7; clone size: .; CDR3 DNA: TGTGCTAGCAGCTTAAATGGTGGACAGGGTTCTACTCAGTTCTTC; CDR3 protein: CASSLNGGQGSTQFF
J gene: TRBJ1-6; D gene: .; V gene: TRBV19; clone size: .; CDR3 DNA: TGTGCCAGTAGTTGGAGGGCGGACAATTCACCCCTCCACTTT; CDR3 protein: CASSWRADNSPLHF
J gene: TRBJ1-5; D gene: .; V gene: TRBV19; clone size: once; CDR3 DNA: TGTGCCACCTCCTGGGGGGAGCGGGAAAATCAGCCCCAGCATTTT; CDR3 protein: CATSWGERENQPQHF
J gene: TRBJ1-5; D gene: .; V gene: TRBV7-8; clone size: .; CDR3 DNA: TGTGCCAGCAGCTCGACAGGTCCTAGCAATCAGCCCCAGCATTTT; CDR3 protein: CASSSTGPSNQPQHF
J gene: TRBJ2-1; D gene: TRBD1; V gene: TRBV10-1; clone size: .; CDR3 DNA: TGCGCCAGCCAGGGACAGGGCATTAATGAGCAGTTCTTC; CDR3 protein: CASQGQGINEQFF
J gene: TRBJ1-2; D gene: .; V gene: TRBV5-1; clone size: .; CDR3 DNA: TGCGCCAGCAGCCTGCAGGAGAGGGATGGCTACACCTTC; CDR3 protein: CASSLQERDGYTF
J gene: TRBJ2-7; D gene: TRBD1; V gene: TRBV19; clone size: .; CDR3 DNA: TGTGCCAGCAACCAGCCGGGACAGGGGAACGAGCAGTACTTC; CDR3 protein: CASNQPGQGNEQYF
J gene: TRBJ2-7; D gene: TRBD1; V gene: TRBV19; clone size: once; CDR3 DNA: TGTGCCAGTAGAAATCGGGACAGGGACTACGAGCAGTACTTC; CDR3 protein: CASRNRDRDYEQYF
J gene: TRBJ2-7; D gene: TRBD1; V gene: TRBV7-2; clone size: .; CDR3 DNA: TGTGCCAGCCGCGGGACAGGGGGCTACGAGCAGTACTTC; CDR3 protein: CASRGTGGYEQYF
J gene: TRBJ1-2; D gene: .; V gene: TRBV4-1; clone size: .; CDR3 DNA: TGCGCCAGCAGCCAAGTACAGGTCTATGGCTACACCTTC; CDR3 protein: CASSQVQVYGYTF
J gene: TRBJ2-2; D gene: TRBD1; V gene: TRBV6-5; clone size: .; CDR3 DNA: TGTGCCAGCAGGTCCGGGACAGGGGTGATCGGGGAGCTGTTTTTT; CDR3 protein: CASRSGTGVIGELFF
J gene: TRBJ2-7; D gene: TRBD1; V gene: TRBV28; clone size: .; CDR3 DNA: TGTGCCAGCAGTTCGGCGCAGGGGGCTTACGAGCAGTACTTC; CDR3 protein: CASSSAQGAYEQYF
J gene: TRBJ2-7; D gene: TRBD1; V gene: TRBV27; clone size: .; CDR3 DNA: TGTGCCAGCAGTTCGGTACAGGGGTTTGGGGAGCAGTACTTC; CDR3 protein: CASSSVQGFGEQYF
J gene: TRBJ1-1; D gene: .; V gene: TRBV2; clone size: .; CDR3 DNA: TGTGCCAGCAGTCCCGGGGGGAACACTGAAGCTTTCTTT; CDR3 protein: CASSPGGNTEAFF
J gene: TRBJ2-1; D gene: .; V gene: TRBV11-3; clone size: .; CDR3 DNA: TGTGCCAGCAGCCCGGGGGGCCAGGGCTACAATGAGCAGTTCTTC; CDR3 protein: CASSPGGQGYNEQFF
J gene: TRBJ2-7; D gene: TRBD1; V gene: TRBV5-5; clone size: .; CDR3 DNA: TGTGCCAGCAGGTCCGGGACAGGGGGACCAACCTACGAGCAGTACTTC; CDR3 protein: CASRSGTGGPTYEQYF
J gene: TRBJ1-4; D gene: .; V gene: TRBV7-2; clone size: once; CDR3 DNA: TGTGCCAGCAGCTTAGAGGCCGGGAATCGGGGAAAACTGTTTTTT; CDR3 protein: CASSLEAGNRGKLFF
J gene: TRBJ2-1; D gene: .; V gene: TRBV7-9; clone size: many; CDR3 DNA: TGTGCCAGCAGCTTACTAGTCAAAAGCTCCTACAATGAGCAGTTCTTC; CDR3 protein: CASSLLVKSSYNEQFF
J gene: TRBJ2-7; D gene: .; V gene: TRBV7-2; clone size: .; CDR3 DNA: TGTGCCAGCAGCCAAAGGGGACTGTCCTCCTACGAGCAGTACTTC; CDR3 protein: CASSQRGLSSYEQYF
J gene: TRBJ2-2; D gene: TRBD1; V gene: TRBV2; clone size: once; CDR3 DNA: TGTGCCAGCACGGGGACAGGCACGACCGGGGAGCTGTTTTTT; CDR3 protein: CASTGTGTTGELFF
J gene: TRBJ1-1; D gene: .; V gene: TRBV2; clone size: few; CDR3 DNA: TGTGCCAGCCTGGGGACACTGAACACTGAAGCTTTCTTT; CDR3 protein: CASLGTLNTEAFF
J gene: TRBJ1-6; D gene: .; V gene: TRBV18; clone size: .; CDR3 DNA: TGTGCCAGCTCTACCGGGGGTGATAATTCACCCCTCCACTTT; CDR3 protein: CASSTGGDNSPLHF
J gene: TRBJ2-5; D gene: TRBD1; V gene: TRBV6-5; clone size: .; CDR3 DNA: TGTGCCAGCAGTCGGAACCACAGGGGGGATGAGACCCAGTACTTC; CDR3 protein: CASSRNHRGDETQYF
J gene: TRBJ1-6; D gene: TRBD1; V gene: TRBV6-1; clone size: medium-sized; CDR3 DNA: TGTGCCAGCAGGCTGGTCCGGGACAGAAATTCACCCCTCCACTTT; CDR3 protein: CASRLVRDRNSPLHF
J gene: TRBJ2-7; D gene: .; V gene: TRBV5-1; clone size: .; CDR3 DNA: TGCGCCAGCAGCATCAGCTCCTACGAGCAGTACTTC; CDR3 protein: CASSISSYEQYF